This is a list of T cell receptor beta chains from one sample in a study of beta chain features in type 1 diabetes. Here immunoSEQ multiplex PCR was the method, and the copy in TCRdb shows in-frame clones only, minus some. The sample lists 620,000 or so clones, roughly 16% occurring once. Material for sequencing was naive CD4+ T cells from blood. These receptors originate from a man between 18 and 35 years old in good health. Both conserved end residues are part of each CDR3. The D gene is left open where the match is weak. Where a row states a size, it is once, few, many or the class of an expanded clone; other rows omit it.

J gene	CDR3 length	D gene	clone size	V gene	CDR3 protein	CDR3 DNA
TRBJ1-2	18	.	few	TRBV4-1	CASSQARAGRGSNYGYTF	TGCGCCAGCAGCCAGGCCCGCGCGGGAAGGGGGTCTAACTATGGCTACACCTTC
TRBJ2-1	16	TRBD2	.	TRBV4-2	CASSHELAGGYNEQFF	TGTGCCAGCAGCCACGAGCTAGCGGGGGGCTACAATGAGCAGTTCTTC
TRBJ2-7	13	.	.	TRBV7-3	CASSLAGSYEQYF	TGTGCCAGCAGCTTGGCGGGCTCCTACGAGCAGTACTTC
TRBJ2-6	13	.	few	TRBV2	CASSLSGANVLTF	TGTGCCAGCAGTCTATCTGGGGCCAACGTCCTGACTTTC
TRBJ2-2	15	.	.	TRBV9	CASRPVGRNTGELFF	TGTGCCAGCAGACCCGTGGGAAGGAATACCGGGGAGCTGTTTTTT
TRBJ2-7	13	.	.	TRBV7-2	CASGTVGGYEQYF	TGTGCCAGCGGAACAGTTGGGGGCTACGAGCAGTACTTC
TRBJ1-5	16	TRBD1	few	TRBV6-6	CASSYSPDRGNQPQHF	TGTGCCAGCAGTTACTCGCCGGACAGGGGCAATCAGCCCCAGCATTTT
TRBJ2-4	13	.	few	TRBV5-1	CASSLSDKNIQYF	TGCGCCAGCAGCTTAAGCGACAAAAACATTCAGTACTTC
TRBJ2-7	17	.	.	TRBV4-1	CASSQGERVVGGYEQYF	TGCGCCAGCAGCCAAGGGGAACGGGTCGTGGGCGGCTACGAGCAGTACTTC
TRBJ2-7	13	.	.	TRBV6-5	CASSPSLGGEQYF	TGTGCCAGCAGTCCCTCATTGGGTGGCGAGCAGTACTTC
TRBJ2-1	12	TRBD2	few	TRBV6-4	CASSPTSGEQFF	TGTGCCAGCAGTCCAACTAGCGGAGAGCAGTTCTTC
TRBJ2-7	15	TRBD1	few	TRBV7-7	CASSPGTGDSYEQYF	TGTGCTAGCAGCCCTGGGACAGGGGACTCCTACGAGCAGTACTTC
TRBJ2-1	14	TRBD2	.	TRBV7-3	CASSWAREINEQFF	TGTGCCAGCAGCTGGGCGCGGGAGATCAATGAGCAGTTCTTC
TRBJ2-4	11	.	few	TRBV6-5	CASSRERVQYF	TGTGCCAGTTCCCGGGAGAGGGTTCAGTACTTC
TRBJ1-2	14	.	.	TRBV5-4	CASSLDRANYGYTF	TGTGCCAGCAGCTTGGACAGGGCAAACTATGGCTACACCTTC
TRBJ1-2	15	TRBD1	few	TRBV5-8	CASSFQTGGNYGYTF	TGTGCCAGCAGCTTCCAGACAGGGGGCAACTATGGCTACACCTTC
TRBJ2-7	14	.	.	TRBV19	CASSIVRNSYEQYF	TGTGCCAGTAGTATCGTCAGAAACTCCTACGAGCAGTACTTC
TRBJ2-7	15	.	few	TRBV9	CASSVAGSANYEQYF	TGTGCCAGCAGCGTAGCTGGGAGTGCGAACTACGAGCAGTACTTC
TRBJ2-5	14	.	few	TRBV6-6	CASKETGIQETQYF	TGTGCCAGCAAGGAAACAGGGATCCAAGAGACCCAGTACTTC
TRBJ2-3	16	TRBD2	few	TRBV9	CASSVAERGGSDTQYF	TGTGCCAGCAGCGTAGCTGAGCGGGGGGGCTCAGATACGCAGTATTTT